This passage covers 28 T cell receptor beta chains from one sample sequenced in a study of cytomegalovirus exposure and HLA in healthy donors (dated by TCRdb to the late 2010s). Library creation used the immunoSEQ multiplex PCR assay. Here the immuneACCESS table is served through TCRdb, limited to in-frame sequences with V and J called. Missing clones are a known gap in these copies; in checked studies unresolved V genes cover under half, and the rest lacks a known reason. In all, the sample holds some 77,000 clones, and approximately 94% of those were seen once. Approximately 1.5% of the sample comes from the top ten. The specimen was PBMCs. The source of these receptors is a man aged 18 to 29 in good health and CMV-seropositive.

The chain links TRBV15 to TRBJ2-3; 8 bases map to TRBD2. This CDR3 region has 17 residues. J gave up 2 bases and V 0 bases, and 7 bases lay outside the gene matches. The germline gives CDR1 LNHNV, CDR2 YYDKDF (reference sequence). CDR3 DNA sequence: TGTGCCACCAGCAGAGATTTCGGACTAGCAGACACAGATACGCAGTATTTT. It encodes CATSRDFGLADTDTQYF.

V gene TRBV21-1 combines with J gene TRBJ2-7; the D call TRBD1 from the table was never checked on the DNA. TRBV21-1 is shown as a pseudogene. The length of the CDR3 is 19 residues. CDR3 amino acids: CASNLGSPNQGSKGYEQYF. The CDR3 bases are TGTGCCAGCAACCTTGGTTCCCCAAATCAGGGTTCCAAGGGCTACGAGCAGTACTTC.

This sequence joins TRBV6-5 and TRBJ2-7; D might be TRBD2 (5 bases). This CDR3 has 13 residues. V dropped 7 bases and J dropped 0 bases, with 10 bases sitting between them. CDR1 and CDR2 from the germline V gene are MNHEY and SVGAGI. CDR3 sequence (DNA): TGTGCCAGCATAAGCGGAAGCTCCTACGAGCAGTACTTC. This sequence encodes CASISGSSYEQYF.

This chain connects TRBV7-3 to TRBJ2-7; TRBD2 matches 12 bases. CDR1 SGHTA and CDR2 FQGTGA come from the germline V gene. The CDR3 totals 15 residues. V was pared by 5 bases and J by 6 bases, with 8 bases of the junction left unmatched. The CDR3 DNA follows: TGTGCCAGCAGCCGAGGGGCACTAGCGGGGGGCGAGCAGTACTTC. This sequence encodes CASSRGALAGGEQYF.

The gene calls are TRBV7-9 and TRBJ2-1; 9 bases align to TRBD2. Germline V gives CDR1 SEHNR, CDR2 FQNEAQ (reference sequence). The CDR3 covers 15 residues. Trimming cost V 5 bases and J 2 bases; bases outside gene matches: 4. The CDR3 DNA reads as TGTGCCAGCAGCCCTAGCGGGAACCCCTACAATGAGCAGTTCTTC. Protein sequence: CASSPSGNPYNEQFF.

The chain carries TRBV5-1 and TRBJ2-2; tentative D call: TRBD1 (6 bases). V lost 0 bases and J 4 bases, leaving 10 bases between the germline ends. The CDR3 contains 15 residues. Germline CDR1 and CDR2: SGHRS and YFSETQ. The DNA for the CDR3 is TGCGCCAGCAGCTTGGTGGTACAGGGCACCGGGGAGCTGTTTTTT. The encoded protein is CASSLVVQGTGELFF.

This clone was seen only once. This chain links TRBV7-9 with TRBJ2-1; 7 nucleotides match TRBD1. V lost 2 bases and J lost 5; bases outside the gene matches: 6. This CDR3 is built from 15 residues. Germline assignment: CDR1 SEHNR and CDR2 FQNEAQ (reference sequence). The CDR3, as DNA: TGTGCCAGCAGCTTATTCGGGACAGAAGACAATGAGCAGTTCTTC. Encoded protein: CASSLFGTEDNEQFF. The complete variable domain, with remaining parts taken from reference TRBV7-9 and TRBJ2-1, reads DTGVSQNPRHKITKRGQNVTFRCDPISEHNRLYWYRQTLGQGPEFLTYFQNEAQLEKSRLLSDRFSAERPKGSFSTLEIQRTEQGDSAMYLCASSLFGTEDNEQFFGPGTRLTVL.

The V and J genes are TRBV11-1 and TRBJ2-3; 10 bases fit TRBD1. CDR3 length: 15 residues. The V gene's germline CDR1 is SGHAT and CDR2 FQDESV (reference sequence). With 5 bases clipped from V and 5 bases from J, the junction kept 7 bases outside the gene matches. This CDR3 reads CASSQGQGYGDTQYF. CDR3 bases: TGTGCCAGCAGCCAGGGACAGGGGTACGGAGATACGCAGTATTTT.

The V call is TRBV5-4, the J call TRBJ1-2; 9 bases fit TRBD1. CDR1 is SGHNT and CDR2 is YYREEE in the germline V gene (reference sequence). This CDR3 has 15 residues. Trimming cost V 7 bases and J 1 base; bases outside gene matches: 8. The CDR3 DNA follows: TGTGCCAGCTATTGGACAGGGGCAGGTAACTATGGCTACACCTTC. This codes for CASYWTGAGNYGYTF.

The chain couples TRBV27 to TRBJ2-7, with 11 bases lining up with TRBD2. The CDR3 sequence is 15 residues long. With 2 bases clipped from V and 3 bases from J, the junction kept 3 bases outside the gene matches. Germline assignment: CDR1 MNHEY and CDR2 SMNVEV (reference sequence). This CDR3 is CASSLGGTSGYEQYF. The CDR3 coding sequence is TGTGCCAGCAGTTTAGGAGGGACTAGCGGCTACGAGCAGTACTTC.

CDR3 in amino acids: CASSLWWGRVRETQYF. The CDR3 coding sequence is TGTGCCAGCAGCTTATGGTGGGGCAGGGTAAGAGAGACCCAGTACTTC. The gene calls are TRBV11-3 and TRBJ2-5; D perhaps matches TRBD1 (5 bases). V was cut by 2 bases and J by 4 bases, with 17 bases left in between. The length of the CDR3 is 16 residues. CDR1 and CDR2 from the germline V gene are SGHNT and YENEEA.

This chain joins TRBV7-3 and TRBJ2-2, with TRBD2 matching over 11 bases. Germline V gene lookup returns CDR1 SGHTA and CDR2 FQGTGA. The CDR3 sequence is 17 residues long. V lost 0 bases, J lost 6 bases, and 6 bases stayed unmatched. The CDR3 DNA follows: TGTGCCAGCAGCTTAACCCCAACTAGCGGGAGTGCCGGGGAGCTGTTTTTT. Encoded protein: CASSLTPTSGSAGELFF.

V is TRBV15 and J is TRBJ2-5; 7 positions agree with TRBD2. The CDR3 has 16 amino acids. CDR1 and CDR2 from the germline V gene are LNHNV and YYDKDF (reference sequence). V lost 3 bases to trimming and J lost 3 bases; unmatched junction nucleotides: 10. The chain's CDR3 is CATSSPWGGMEETQYF. In DNA, the CDR3 is TGTGCCACCAGCAGCCCCTGGGGGGGGATGGAAGAGACCCAGTACTTC. Supplemented by reference TRBV15 and TRBJ2-5, the full variable domain reads DAMVIQNPRYQVTQFGKPVTLSCSQTLNHNVMYWYQQKSSQAPKLLFHYYDKDFNNEADTPDNFQSRRPNTSFCFLDIRSPGLGDTAMYLCATSSPWGGMEETQYFGPGTRLLVL.

This chain connects TRBV5-6 to TRBJ2-5, with 9 nucleotides matching TRBD2. V lost 2 bases to trimming and J lost 2 bases; unmatched junction nucleotides: 4. Germline V gives CDR1 SGHDT, CDR2 YYEEEE. The CDR3 loop spans 15 amino acids. CDR3 bases: TGTGCCAGCAGCTTACGACTAGCGGTACAAGAGACCCAGTACTTC. Translating it yields CASSLRLAVQETQYF.

The gene calls are TRBV18 and TRBJ2-7; TRBD1 matches 10 bases. The CDR3 totals 18 residues. V gave up 3 bases and J gave up 3 bases; unmatched junction bases: 14. CDR1 and CDR2 (germline): KGHSH, LQKENI. CDR3 protein: CASSPGTGAPQTSYEQYF. The CDR3 region has the DNA TGTGCCAGCTCACCCGGGACAGGGGCGCCCCAGACCAGCTACGAGCAGTACTTC.

The V and J genes are TRBV5-1 and TRBJ2-1; D possibly corresponds to TRBD1 (5 bases). The CDR3 is made up of 15 amino acids. V was pared by 0 bases and J by 3 bases, with 10 bases between. Germline V CDR1 and CDR2: SGHRS, YFSETQ. The DNA of the CDR3 is TGCGCCAGCAGCTTGGGTGGGGCGGTCTACAATGAGCAGTTCTTC. Its translation: CASSLGGAVYNEQFF. Full variable domain (remainder filled in from reference TRBV5-1 and TRBJ2-1): KAGVTQTPRYLIKTRGQQVTLSCSPISGHRSVSWYQQTPGQGLQFLFEYFSETQRNKGNFPGRFSGRQFSNSRSEMNVSTLELGDSALYLCASSLGGAVYNEQFFGPGTRLTVL.

The V and J genes are TRBV10-1 and TRBJ2-1; 7 bases map to TRBD2. Per the germline V gene, CDR1 is WNHNN and CDR2 is SYGVQD (reference sequence). The CDR3 consists of 12 residues. The J segment lost 10 bases and the V segment lost 5 bases, leaving 5 bases of the junction unmatched. The CDR3 sequence: CASSTSVGEQFF. The CDR3 nucleotides are TGCGCCAGCAGTACTAGCGTCGGAGAGCAGTTCTTC.

This sequence joins TRBV4-1 and TRBJ2-7; TRBD2 matches 16 bases. The ends lost 4 bases at V and 4 bases at J; junction bases unmatched: 10. Germline V gene lookup returns CDR1 MGHRA and CDR2 YSYEKL. The CDR3 loop spans 18 amino acids. The CDR3 is CASSPGLAGGRAVYEQYF. The CDR3, as DNA: TGCGCCAGCAGCCCGGGACTAGCGGGAGGGCGTGCGGTGTACGAGCAGTACTTC.

The genes are TRBV30 and TRBJ1-1; tentatively, D is TRBD1 (5 bases). V lost 4 bases, J lost 10 bases, and 13 bases lay in between. The CDR3 totals 11 residues. Per germline, CDR1 GTSNPN and CDR2 SVGIG (reference sequence). CDR3 loop: CAWKLAGGAFF. CDR3 sequence (DNA): TGTGCCTGGAAACTGGCGGGGGGAGCTTTCTTT.

The CDR3 nucleotides read TGTGCCAGCAGCCGAGGGACAGGGGGGGGTACGCAGTATTTT. It encodes CASSRGTGGGTQYF. The rearrangement joins TRBV5-6 to TRBJ2-3, with 11 bases aligning to TRBD1. The germline gives CDR1 SGHDT, CDR2 YYEEEE. The CDR3 sequence is 14 residues long. Germline trimming cut 4 bases from V and 8 bases from J; bases unmatched to any gene: 6.

The rearrangement joins TRBV7-2 to TRBJ2-3; 7 bases match TRBD2. The length of the CDR3 is 15 residues. V was clipped by 5 bases and J by 1 base; unmatched bases: 6. The germline gives CDR1 SGHTA, CDR2 FQGNSA. CDR3 bases: TGTGCCAGCAGCACGAGCGGGGTCCGCACAGATACGCAGTATTTT. It specifies CASSTSGVRTDTQYF.

The V call is TRBV27, the J call TRBJ2-3; 9 nucleotides match TRBD2. Germline V gene lookup returns CDR1 MNHEY and CDR2 SMNVEV (reference sequence). The CDR3 has 15 residues. With V trimmed by 3 bases and J by 2 bases, 3 bases remained unmatched. CDR3 nucleotides: TGTGCCAGCAGTTTTCGCGGGGGGGTCACAGATACGCAGTATTTT. Residues: CASSFRGGVTDTQYF.

V usage is TRBV28 and J usage is TRBJ1-1; maybe TRBD1 (6 bases). The CDR3 runs to 11 residues. V was clipped by 3 bases and J by 8 bases, with 7 bases between them. Germline V gene data show CDR1 as MDHEN and CDR2 as SYDVKM. For the CDR3, the DNA is TGTGCCAGCAGTTTCGACAGGGAAGCTTTCTTT. Its protein product is CASSFDREAFF.

The J gene is TRBJ2-7, the V gene TRBV5-1, with 11 bases lining up with TRBD1. CDR1 is SGHRS and CDR2 is YFSETQ in the germline V gene. V shed 2 bases, J shed 2 bases, and the junction held 12 bases outside the gene matches. The CDR3 has 18 residues. In DNA, the CDR3 is TGCGCCAGCAGCTTCCTATCTCTGCGGGACAGGGGGACCTACGAGCAGTACTTC. As protein: CASSFLSLRDRGTYEQYF.

The rearrangement uses TRBV4-1 and TRBJ1-1, with D hard to call. Trimming removed 0 bases at V and 1 base at J, with 6 bases between. This CDR3 contains 14 residues. Germline V gene data show CDR1 as MGHRA and CDR2 as YSYEKL. The chain's CDR3 is CASSQEGGNTEAFF. The CDR3 DNA sequence: TGCGCCAGCAGCCAAGAAGGCGGGAACACTGAAGCTTTCTTT.

The CDR3: CASSSPGQGWGYTF. The CDR3 DNA follows: TGTGCCAGCAGCTCGCCGGGACAGGGCTGGGGCTACACCTTC. The V gene is TRBV11-2, the J gene TRBJ1-2, with TRBD1 identical over 9 bases. This CDR3 contains 14 residues. Looked up from germline, CDR1 is SGHAT and CDR2 is FQNNGV. Losses at the gene ends were 4 bases for V and 8 bases for J; bases not matched to a gene: 8. Full variable domain (remainder filled in from reference TRBV11-2 and TRBJ1-2): EAGVAQSPRYKIIEKRQSVAFWCNPISGHATLYWYQQILGQGPKLLIQFQNNGVVDDSQLPKDRFSAERLKGVDSTLKIQPAKLEDSAVYLCASSSPGQGWGYTFGSGTRLTVV.

This clone was detected a few times. The chain couples TRBV7-2 to TRBJ1-6; D is ambiguous. The CDR3 is made up of 12 amino acids. CDR1 SGHTA and CDR2 FQGNSA come from the germline V gene. V was trimmed by 5 bases and J by 14 bases, leaving 13 bases between them. The CDR3 nucleotides read TGTGCCAGCAGCCCCTCGGCGGGAACCCTCCACTTT. The encoded protein is CASSPSAGTLHF.

The V call is TRBV27, the J call TRBJ2-7; D possibly corresponds to TRBD1 (5 bases). Germline CDR1 is MNHEY and CDR2 is SMNVEV (reference sequence). V lost 0 bases to trimming and J lost 1 base, with 16 bases between them. This CDR3 spans 17 amino acids. The CDR3 DNA is TGTGCCAGCAGTTTATCAGGGTGGACACAAACATCCTACGAGCAGTACTTC. It is translated as CASSLSGWTQTSYEQYF.